This TCR beta chain was retrieved from a study of early T cells in non-severe SARS-CoV-2 infection. For the study at large: Sequencing input comprised bulk RNA from unsorted whole blood; chain pairing was not available. Whole-study findings and limits: Comparison of clonotypes with VDJdb favored anti-spike CD8 responses while missing private and CD4 specificities.

A remark on this clonotype: Its target is unknown.

Separate cDNA molecules each had unique molecular identifiers attached to them. TCRdb ran MiXCR on the 5' RACE reads and lists one entry per CDR3 protein. The repertoire consists of more than 45,000 distinct CDR3 sequences, with roughly 5.5% occurring once and the leading ten covering about 6.8%. The length of the CDR3 is 12 residues. From germline, CDR1 is SQVTM and CDR2 ANQGSEA. The V end was cut by 5 bases, the J end by 4 bases, with 11 bases between. The sequencing sample was made of whole blood. The V and J genes are TRBV29-1 and TRBJ1-2, with a tentative D call TRBD1 (5 bases). The sequence came from an adult who was a healthcare worker with PCR-confirmed SARS-CoV-2 infection or an uninfected control (not recorded which). This chain's CDR3 is CSVWAGTYGYTF. The CDR3 DNA follows: TGCAGCGTTTGGGCGGGGACCTATGGCTACACCTTC.